This T cell receptor beta chain was sequenced in a study of technical replicates of blood from a few donors. Trimming took 2 bases from V and 4 from J, leaving 15 bases between them. The CDR3 runs 15 residues. CDR1 is SGHRS and CDR2 is YFSETQ in the germline V gene. Repertoires were generated with immunoSEQ multiplex PCR, while TCRdb's copy carries only in-frame clones and drops some. The sample has approximately 70,000 clones, roughly 92% seen once. The material sequenced was PBMCs. This receptor was taken from a human donor in good health. Some clones in this sample may be carry-over from other donors' samples. The chain has TRBV5-1 and TRBJ2-5; D is perhaps TRBD2 (6 bases). Here the CDR3 reads CASSFGGAWGETQYF. The CDR3 DNA reads TGCGCCAGCAGCTTCGGCGGGGCCTGGGGAGAGACCCAGTACTTC.